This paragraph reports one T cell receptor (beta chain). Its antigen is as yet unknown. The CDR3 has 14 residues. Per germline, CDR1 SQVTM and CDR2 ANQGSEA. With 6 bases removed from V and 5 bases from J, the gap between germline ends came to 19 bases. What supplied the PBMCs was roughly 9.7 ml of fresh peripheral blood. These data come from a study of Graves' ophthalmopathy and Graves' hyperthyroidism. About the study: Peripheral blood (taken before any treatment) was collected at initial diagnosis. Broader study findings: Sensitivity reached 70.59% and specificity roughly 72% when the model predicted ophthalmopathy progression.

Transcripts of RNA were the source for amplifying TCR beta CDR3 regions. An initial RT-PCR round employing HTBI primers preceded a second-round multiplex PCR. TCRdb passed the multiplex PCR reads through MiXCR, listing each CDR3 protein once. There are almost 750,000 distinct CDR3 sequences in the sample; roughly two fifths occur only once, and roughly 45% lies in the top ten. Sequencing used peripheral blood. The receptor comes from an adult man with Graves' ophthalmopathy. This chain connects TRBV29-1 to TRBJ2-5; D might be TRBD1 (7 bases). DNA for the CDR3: TGCAGCGTAGGGGCGGGACAGCCGGGGGAGACCCAGTACTTC. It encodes CSVGAGQPGETQYF.